The 13 T cell receptor beta chains below were found in one sample sequenced in a study of shared clonotypes between healthy human individuals. Generated by immunoSEQ multiplex PCR, the TCRdb table keeps only in-frame clones and is missing some. The repertoire includes some 2,000,000 clones, 90% to 97% of them detected once, and roughly 0.13% sits in the top ten. Sequenced: naive CD4+ T cells sorted from blood. Subset denoted: CD45RA+ positively selected. The receptors shown here come from a man younger than 35 in good health.

The chain uses TRBV7-2 and TRBJ2-7; D is undetermined. Germline CDR1 reads SGHTA; CDR2 reads FQGNSA. This CDR3 has 13 residues. V lost 5 bases and J lost 1, with 9 bases in between. CDR3 protein: CASSPDNSYEQYF. In nucleotides, the CDR3 is TGTGCCAGCAGCCCGGATAATTCCTACGAGCAGTACTTC.

The rearrangement joins TRBV27 to TRBJ2-1, with unresolved D. Germline-derived CDR1 and CDR2 are MNHEY and SMNVEV (reference sequence). The CDR3 spans 12 residues. The ends were cut back, 3 bases at V and 9 bases at J, with 9 bases in the middle. The CDR3 DNA sequence: TGTGCCAGCAGTTTCCCCGGCGGTGAGCAGTTCTTC. Amino acids: CASSFPGGEQFF.

V usage is TRBV15 and J usage is TRBJ2-2; 7 bases map to TRBD1. With V trimmed by 3 bases and J by 6 bases, 10 bases remained unmatched. Germline CDR1 LNHNV, CDR2 YYDKDF (reference sequence). The CDR3 length is 16 residues. As DNA, the CDR3 is TGTGCCACCAGCAGGGACACAACAGGGGTACCCGGGGAGCTGTTTTTT. Translated: CATSRDTTGVPGELFF.

The chain has TRBV4-2 and TRBJ1-3; 12 nucleotides agree with TRBD1. CDR1 is LGHNA, CDR2 YNFKEQ, per germline. The CDR3 is made up of 16 amino acids. V lost 2 bases and J lost 8; bases outside the gene matches: 7. In DNA form, the CDR3 reads TGTGCCAGCAGCCAAACCGGGACAGGGGGCGTCTACACCATATATTTT. Protein: CASSQTGTGGVYTIYF.

This chain joins TRBV10-3 and TRBJ2-7; no clear D. The germline V and J ends were trimmed by 5 bases and 0 bases, with 11 bases remaining between them. In germline, CDR1 is ENHRY, CDR2 SYGVKD. CDR3 size: 14 residues. Written as DNA, the CDR3 is TGTGCCATCAGTCCTTCCGGCACCTCCTACGAGCAGTACTTC. This encodes CAISPSGTSYEQYF.

The chain has TRBV5-6 and TRBJ2-7, with D maybe TRBD1 (6 bases). V lost 0 bases, J lost 0 bases, and 16 bases lay in between. The CDR3 is 17 amino acids. Germline-derived CDR1 and CDR2 are SGHDT and YYEEEE. For the CDR3, the DNA is TGTGCCAGCAGCTTGGGGGTTGACAGGAGAAGCTCCTACGAGCAGTACTTC. It is translated as CASSLGVDRRSSYEQYF.

The chain recombines TRBV7-9 with TRBJ1-1; perhaps TRBD1 as D (5 bases). With 6 bases removed from V and 4 bases from J, the gap between germline ends came to 18 bases. This CDR3 comprises 15 residues. The germline V gene encodes CDR1 SEHNR and CDR2 FQNEAQ (reference sequence). CDR3 coding DNA: TGTGCCAGCAGTCTACTTCGGCGGGGGGGCACTGAAGCTTTCTTT. It codes for CASSLLRRGGTEAFF.

The V gene is TRBV28, the J gene TRBJ2-5; a weak D match, TRBD1 (7 bases). The CDR3 has 14 residues. Germline V gene data show CDR1 as MDHEN and CDR2 as SYDVKM. Trimming left V 8 bases short and J 10 bases short, with 23 bases between. This CDR3 is CASRRRGDSSIQYF. The DNA of the CDR3 is TGTGCCAGCCGAAGGAGGGGGGACAGCAGTATCCAGTACTTC.

The chain recombines TRBV28 with TRBJ2-7; 7 bases are a match to TRBD1. J gave up 3 bases and V 5 bases, and 7 bases lay outside the gene matches. CDR1 is MDHEN and CDR2 is SYDVKM in the germline V gene. The CDR3 runs to 14 residues. The CDR3 is CASSTGTVNYEQYF. CDR3 DNA: TGTGCCAGCAGTACCGGGACAGTTAACTACGAGCAGTACTTC.

To note about this clone: Other DNA sequences in the same sample also yield this CDR3. The rearrangement links TRBV2 to TRBJ1-2; D gene ambiguous. The germline gives CDR1 SNHLY, CDR2 FYNNEI. This CDR3 contains 12 residues. The V end lost 0 bases, the J end lost 1 base, and 0 bases lay between the germline ends. In DNA, the CDR3 is TGTGCCAGCAGTGAAGCTAACTATGGCTACACCTTC. The encoded protein is CASSEANYGYTF.

Points on this clone: At the DNA level, this CDR3 is encoded by other sequences in the same sample as well. This chain connects TRBV5-4 to TRBJ2-3, with D possibly TRBD1 on 5 matching bases. CDR1 and CDR2 from the germline V gene are SGHNT and YYREEE (reference sequence). The CDR3 length is 15 residues. V lost 1 base to trimming and J lost 0 bases, with 9 bases between them. The CDR3 DNA sequence: TGTGCCAGCAGCTTGACCTCAGGGAGCACAGATACGCAGTATTTT. Translating it yields CASSLTSGSTDTQYF.

In this sample, this clone turned up once. The chain has TRBV28 and TRBJ1-2; TRBD1 matches at 7 bases. From germline, CDR1 is MDHEN and CDR2 SYDVKM. With 6 bases clipped from V and 4 bases from J, the junction kept 11 bases outside the gene matches. The CDR3 is 15 residues long. The CDR3 DNA reads TGTGCCAGCAGCTCCCCCCCCCGACAGGGCTATGGCTACACCTTC. This encodes CASSSPPRQGYGYTF.

In DNA form, the CDR3 reads TGTGCCAGCAGCTTCCTTAAGCGCTCCACCTACGAGCAGTACTTC. Amino acids: CASSFLKRSTYEQYF. The J gene is TRBJ2-7, the V gene TRBV11-2; no firm D call. In germline, CDR1 is SGHAT, CDR2 FQNNGV. The CDR3 is made up of 15 amino acids. The germline V and J ends were trimmed by 3 bases and 2 bases, with 14 bases remaining between them.